This TCR beta chain was obtained from a study of blood T cells in healthy people across ages (dated by TCRdb to 2014 to 2015). General notes on the study: Template switching captured roughly one uniquely barcoded TCR beta cDNA molecule per two T cells in model experiments. To avoid experimental bias, donors of different ages were spread randomly across the sequencing lanes. The study measured age-related changes in TCR beta repertoire diversity using deep sequencing normalized with unique cDNA molecular identifiers. Four age groups were formed from the donors: young (average about 15 years), middle-aged (approximately 41), aged (about 68) and long-lived (around 80). Two additional independent replicas of 1 million unique cDNA reads from the same blood draw were analyzed for two donors (one aged 18 to 29 and one aged 80 or older).

The paper as a whole reports these results and caveats: The percentage of naive T cells measured by flow cytometry correlated strongly with observed TCR beta diversity. Because profiling used bulk unsorted PBMCs, naive and antigen-experienced compartments could not be compared conclusively. Estimates of total diversity based on one million sequenced T cells were considered lower bounds and underestimates. The CMV infection status of donors was not known, potentially confounding age-related changes in expanded clonotypes. Compared with the aged group, more naive CD4+ T cells, fewer expanded clones and increased TCR diversity were shown by the long-lived group, suggesting age selection. Observed TCR beta diversity per million T cells fell roughly linearly with age, and a significant reduction was already apparent by age roughly 40.

The CDR3, cysteine through phenylalanine, is 16 amino acids long. This entry keeps only the CDR3 DNA: 48 bases, framed from base 1. The junction shows trimming of 3 bases on V and 8 bases on J, and the gene matches do not reach 14 bases of it. From a lookup of the germline V gene, CDR1 and CDR2 are SGHRS and YFSETQ. The donors were 40 or so Caucasian individuals from Russia, aged roughly 6 to 100 years, who were systemically healthy. Each donor gave about 10 milliliters of peripheral blood, drawn into EDTA-treated Vacutainer tubes. PBMCs were isolated by Ficoll-Paque density-gradient centrifugation, with at least 6 million obtained per sample. Trizol reagent was used to extract total RNA from the PBMCs, yielding at least 5.5 micrograms per sample. The percentages of naive CD45RAhigh/CD27high T cells were determined by flow cytometry on a PBMC aliquot from every donor. This clonotype was counted between two and nine times. The specificity of this receptor is unknown. No quality values exist for individual bases; no much larger clone is one base distant.

The library was built by means of 5' RACE. Sequencing was carried out with an Illumina HiSeq 2500. A second PCR of roughly 7 to 11 cycles was performed with a sample-barcoded 5' primer and a J-beta primer mix. A unique molecular identifier was introduced onto each TCR beta cDNA molecule by a template-switch 5' adaptor carrying 12 random nucleotides. Each sample yielded at least 3 million CDR3-containing paired-end reads. First-strand cDNA synthesis was performed from all RNA using the Mint cDNA synthesis kit, with priming by a TRBC-specific oligonucleotide. All cDNA was treated with uracil-DNA glycosylase and then went through a first 18-cycle PCR with the universal primers M1SS and BC2_uni_R. In the paper's pipeline: For normalization, 1 million high-quality reads, each with a distinct molecular identifier, were randomly selected from each sample. Instead of being binned into consensus sequences, reads with shared molecular identifiers were discarded. MiTCR, with a Q25 quality threshold and the strictest error-elimination algorithm, was used for CDR3 identification, clonotype clustering and error correction. Lower-bound total TCR beta diversity was estimated with a nonparametric unseen species model using Euler transformation. The public reads were quality trimmed at Q25 with fastp and then assembled into clones with MiXCR by TCRdb, keeping productive beta chains. Each entry is one CDR3 protein sequence, shown with its most common DNA and genes. The V and J calls follow TCRdb's processing rather than the paper's. This sample holds about 1.5 million distinct CDR3 sequences; 42% were observed only once. The top ten hold 7% to 9.5% of the sample.

The sequenced material came from blood. Rearrangement joined TRBV5-1 to TRBJ2-1, and 7 junction bases match TRBD1. The TCR was taken from a woman aged 18-30 years in good health. CDR3 protein: CASSSAGTRGPYEQFF. The nucleotides read TGCGCCAGCAGCTCTGCCGGGACAAGGGGGCCCTATGAGCAGTTCTTC.